This is a list of T cell receptor beta chains from one sample in a study of blood T cell repertoires in COVID-19. Profiled with immunoSEQ multiplex PCR; TCRdb holds only in-frame clones, not every one. The sample holds 120,000 or so clones; about four fifths are singletons and the top ten take approximately 13%. The sequenced sample consisted of peripheral blood. These receptors all stem from a woman aged 25 to 39 who had recovered from COVID-19. CDR3s include the opening cysteine and the closing phenylalanine or tryptophan. Each record gives: CDR3 DNA, CDR3 protein, clone size, V gene, J gene, D gene. The D gene is left open where the match is weak. Clone size is stated in some rows and not others, as once, few, many or a class when expanded.

CDR3nt: TGTGCCAGCAGCCCCCGGACTAGCGGGAGCCCCTACGAGCAGTACTTC
CDR3aa: CASSPRTSGSPYEQYF
abundance: once
v_gene: TRBV9
j_gene: TRBJ2-7
d_gene: TRBD2

CDR3nt: TGTGCCAGTAGTACATCAGGTAACAATCAGCCCCAGCATTTT
CDR3aa: CASSTSGNNQPQHF
abundance: -
v_gene: TRBV19
j_gene: TRBJ1-5
d_gene: -

CDR3nt: TGTGCCTGGAGTGTACAGGGTCAGCCCCAGCATTTT
CDR3aa: CAWSVQGQPQHF
abundance: -
v_gene: TRBV30
j_gene: TRBJ1-5
d_gene: -

CDR3nt: TGTGCCAGCAGTTACCGTGAGGGTTGGGATCAGCCCCAGCATTTT
CDR3aa: CASSYREGWDQPQHF
abundance: -
v_gene: TRBV6-6
j_gene: TRBJ1-5
d_gene: -

CDR3nt: TGTGCCAGCAGCATGCGCCCGGGGAGGGCTCCAGGCCTTTATAATTCACCCCTCCACTTT
CDR3aa: CASSMRPGRAPGLYNSPLHF
abundance: -
v_gene: TRBV7-8
j_gene: TRBJ1-6
d_gene: -

CDR3nt: TGTGCCAGTAGCGTCCTACCAGGCACTGAAGCTTTCTTT
CDR3aa: CASSVLPGTEAFF
abundance: -
v_gene: TRBV19
j_gene: TRBJ1-1
d_gene: -

CDR3nt: TGTGCCAGCAGTTACTCACGGACATCCGGGACCGGGGAGCTGTTTTTT
CDR3aa: CASSYSRTSGTGELFF
abundance: -
v_gene: TRBV6-5
j_gene: TRBJ2-2
d_gene: -

CDR3nt: TGTGCCAGCAGCCAGGCAGGGGAGAGTATTGAAAAACTGTTTTTT
CDR3aa: CASSQAGESIEKLFF
abundance: once
v_gene: TRBV4-2
j_gene: TRBJ1-4
d_gene: -

CDR3nt: TGTGCCAGCTCAGGTCGGACTAGCGAGACCTACGAGCAGTACTTC
CDR3aa: CASSGRTSETYEQYF
abundance: -
v_gene: TRBV18
j_gene: TRBJ2-7
d_gene: TRBD2

CDR3nt: TGCGCCAGCAGCCAAGAAAGGCAGCGTCCGCTCCCGACGCGGGCTTTCTTT
CDR3aa: CASSQERQRPLPTRAFF
abundance: -
v_gene: TRBV4-1
j_gene: TRBJ1-1
d_gene: -

CDR3nt: TGCAGCGTTTCACAGGGGGCGGAGACCCAGTACTTC
CDR3aa: CSVSQGAETQYF
abundance: few
v_gene: TRBV29-1
j_gene: TRBJ2-5
d_gene: TRBD1

CDR3nt: TGTGCCAGCAGCCGCGGGATCGAGGGATCAGCCTACAATGAGCAGTTCTTC
CDR3aa: CASSRGIEGSAYNEQFF
abundance: -
v_gene: TRBV3-1/TRBV3-2
j_gene: TRBJ2-1
d_gene: -

CDR3nt: TGTGCCAGCAGCCAACTGGGACAGGGTAACGAGCAGTACTTC
CDR3aa: CASSQLGQGNEQYF
abundance: -
v_gene: TRBV3-1/TRBV3-2
j_gene: TRBJ2-7
d_gene: TRBD1

CDR3nt: TGTGCCAGCAGTGCCTCTGCACACTCCTACAATGAGCAGTTCTTC
CDR3aa: CASSASAHSYNEQFF
abundance: -
v_gene: TRBV6-4
j_gene: TRBJ2-1
d_gene: -

CDR3nt: TGTGCCAGCAGGGCAGGGGATTCGTGGTACACTGAAGCTTTCTTT
CDR3aa: CASRAGDSWYTEAFF
abundance: -
v_gene: TRBV6-6
j_gene: TRBJ1-1
d_gene: -

CDR3nt: TGTGCCAGTACTAAAGCCGACAGGGACGAGGAGCCCCAGCATTTT
CDR3aa: CASTKADRDEEPQHF
abundance: few
v_gene: TRBV19
j_gene: TRBJ1-5
d_gene: TRBD1

CDR3nt: TGTGCCAGCAGTGAGGGGCCTTATAGCAATCAGCCCCAGCATTTT
CDR3aa: CASSEGPYSNQPQHF
abundance: -
v_gene: TRBV6-1
j_gene: TRBJ1-5
d_gene: -

CDR3nt: TGTGCCAGCAGCTTAACTAGCGGGAGAATGTCAGATACGCAGTATTTT
CDR3aa: CASSLTSGRMSDTQYF
abundance: -
v_gene: TRBV7-6
j_gene: TRBJ2-3
d_gene: TRBD2

CDR3nt: TGTGCCAGCAGCCAAGATGTGCGACTAGCCTACAATGAGCAGTTCTTC
CDR3aa: CASSQDVRLAYNEQFF
abundance: -
v_gene: TRBV14
j_gene: TRBJ2-1
d_gene: -

CDR3nt: TGCGCCAGCAGCTCTAGCGGGACTACAGATACGCAGTATTTT
CDR3aa: CASSSSGTTDTQYF
abundance: -
v_gene: TRBV5-1
j_gene: TRBJ2-3
d_gene: TRBD2

CDR3nt: TGCGCCAGCAGCATCACACTACAGGGGCTGGGCGAGACCCAGTACTTC
CDR3aa: CASSITLQGLGETQYF
abundance: -
v_gene: TRBV5-1
j_gene: TRBJ2-5
d_gene: TRBD1

CDR3nt: TGTGCCAGCAGCCAAGATCTGGTGGCTAGCGGGGGGGAAGGAGATACGCAGTATTTT
CDR3aa: CASSQDLVASGGEGDTQYF
abundance: -
v_gene: TRBV4-2
j_gene: TRBJ2-3
d_gene: TRBD2

CDR3nt: TGTGCCAGCAGCGCCCGGGACAACTCCTACAATGAGCAGTTCTTC
CDR3aa: CASSARDNSYNEQFF
abundance: -
v_gene: TRBV9
j_gene: TRBJ2-1
d_gene: -

CDR3nt: TGTGCCAGCAGTCCCGGGACTAAGAATGAGCAGTTCTTC
CDR3aa: CASSPGTKNEQFF
abundance: -
v_gene: TRBV6-5
j_gene: TRBJ2-1
d_gene: TRBD2

CDR3nt: TGTGCCAGCAGTTACAGGGGGCGGCTGGACGAGCAGTACTTC
CDR3aa: CASSYRGRLDEQYF
abundance: -
v_gene: TRBV6-5
j_gene: TRBJ2-7
d_gene: TRBD1

CDR3nt: TGTGCCAGCAGCTCCCGACAGACAGGGGGACTCAATCAGCCCCAGCATTTT
CDR3aa: CASSSRQTGGLNQPQHF
abundance: once
v_gene: TRBV5-6
j_gene: TRBJ1-5
d_gene: TRBD1

CDR3nt: TGTGCCAGTAGTATAGGGAGGGGTTCGGCTTTCTTT
CDR3aa: CASSIGRGSAFF
abundance: -
v_gene: TRBV19
j_gene: TRBJ1-1
d_gene: -

CDR3nt: TGTGCCAGCGGCCCCGGGACAGGGTTGGCTGAGTACTTC
CDR3aa: CASGPGTGLAEYF
abundance: -
v_gene: TRBV11-2
j_gene: TRBJ2-7
d_gene: TRBD1

CDR3nt: TGTGCCTGGGGACAGCCTAGCTTCGGGGAGCTGTTTTTT
CDR3aa: CAWGQPSFGELFF
abundance: -
v_gene: TRBV30
j_gene: TRBJ2-2
d_gene: -

CDR3nt: TGTGCTAGTGGTTTACTAAGTGCCGGGGAGCTGTTTTTT
CDR3aa: CASGLLSAGELFF
abundance: -
v_gene: TRBV12-5
j_gene: TRBJ2-2
d_gene: -

CDR3nt: TGTGCCAGCGCGAAAGGGACTACCTACGAGCAGTACTTC
CDR3aa: CASAKGTTYEQYF
abundance: -
v_gene: TRBV7-9
j_gene: TRBJ2-7
d_gene: TRBD2

CDR3nt: TGTGCCAGCAGCTTACCCCGCTTAGCGGCCTACGAGCAGTACTTC
CDR3aa: CASSLPRLAAYEQYF
abundance: -
v_gene: TRBV7-2
j_gene: TRBJ2-7
d_gene: -

CDR3nt: TGCGCCAGCAGCCAGAACGGGGGACAGATAGGGGAGACCCAGTACTTC
CDR3aa: CASSQNGGQIGETQYF
abundance: -
v_gene: TRBV4-1
j_gene: TRBJ2-5
d_gene: -

CDR3nt: TGTGCCAGCAGCGTAGAGGGGGATATCAACTATGGCTACACCTTC
CDR3aa: CASSVEGDINYGYTF
abundance: few
v_gene: TRBV9
j_gene: TRBJ1-2
d_gene: -

CDR3nt: TGTGCCAGCAGTCTCAGGGGATCCGGTCAGCCCCAGCATTTT
CDR3aa: CASSLRGSGQPQHF
abundance: -
v_gene: TRBV27
j_gene: TRBJ1-5
d_gene: -

CDR3nt: TGTGCCAGCAGTGAAGAGGGGGCGAATGGCTACACCTTC
CDR3aa: CASSEEGANGYTF
abundance: few
v_gene: TRBV2
j_gene: TRBJ1-2
d_gene: TRBD1